The source of this TCR beta chain is a study of blood T cell repertoires in COVID-19 (TCRdb year 2020). About the investigation overall: Collaborator samples came from the United States, Italy and Spain and covered acute and convalescent phases of COVID-19. The dataset comprised deeply sampled blood TCRbeta repertoires from subjects exposed to, actively infected with, or recovered from COVID-19. Where available, HLA class I and class II types were obtained from metadata supplied by the sample provider rather than from assay-based typing. The samples were drawn from two sources: the first 160 participants of the ongoing ImmuneRACE study, and 1,000 to 1,500 subjects contributed by 6 global collaborators. The repertoires were made available in a free public database intended to serve as a resource for research on the immune response to SARS-CoV-2. Nearly every sample came with metadata listing a de-identified subject ID, COVID-19 status, age in years and sex. The material from the prospective study consisted of cDNA or gDNA derived from T cells, B-cell-depleted T cells, or PBMCs. The research as a whole found: The amount of clinical and demographic metadata varied by source and participant and was provided uncurated.

Each collaborating institution followed its own protocols to collect whole blood in K2EDTA tubes. For TCRbeta analysis, collaborator samples were shipped as frozen whole blood, as isolated PBMCs, or as DNA extracted from either sample type. With respect to this clone: The specificity of this receptor is unknown. No per-base quality is available; no much larger clone lies one base away.

The germline ends are 17 bases apart after V is trimmed by 5 bases and J by 7 bases. Spanning cysteine to phenylalanine, the CDR3 consists of 14 amino acids. The retained sequence is limited to the CDR3, 42 bases, with the frame set at the first base. CDR1 is given as MNHEY and CDR2 as SVGAGI, both from the germline V gene. The immunoSEQ Assay, a bias-controlled multiplex PCR, was used to amplify TCRbeta CDR3 regions from genomic DNA. The authors' pipeline ran thus. The number of nucleated cells in each sample was estimated from the amplification of reference gene primers within the assay. To quantify the absolute abundance of each unique TCRbeta CDR3 rearrangement, sequence reads were collapsed and filtered. For each sample, productive Simpson clonality was calculated as the square root of Simpson's diversity index over productive rearrangements. TCRdb took over this immuneACCESS table, retaining in-frame rearrangements with V and J assigned. Such tables are incomplete; in checked studies, under half of the missing clones stem from an unresolved V gene, and the remainder is unexplained. That table supplies the V and J calls and clone size; D and trimming were determined from the DNA. Recorded for this sample are 270,000 or so clones; 86% of them occurred a single time. The ten largest clones add up to around 9% of the sample.

Sequencing was carried out using peripheral blood. Rearrangement joined TRBV6-5 to TRBJ1-2, with no D gene named confidently. The TCR sequence derives from a man aged 40-50 years with active or convalescent COVID-19. This receptor has the CDR3 CASSLKRGFGGYTF. Read as DNA, the sequence is TGTGCCAGCAGTCTAAAACGGGGTTTCGGTGGCTACACCTTC.